The subject of this entry is one TCR beta chain. This sample was taken from a study of blood T cell repertoires in COVID-19. Seattle-derived patients entered the study during active infection and were followed longitudinally. The method was immunoSEQ multiplex PCR; TCRdb's version includes in-frame clones alone and lacks a portion of them. Altogether over 450,000 clones are present, nearly 90% being singletons, with the ten largest covering 0.7% to 1%. Between the trimmed V and J ends, which lost 2 bases and 8 bases, there was a span of 12 bases. Germline V gene sequence: CDR1 MNHEY, CDR2 SVGAGI. The CDR3 runs 14 residues.

The chain recombines TRBV6-5 with TRBJ1-4; TRBD1 is a possible D gene (6 bases). Sequencing used peripheral blood. This TCR derives from a man aged 18 to 29 with COVID-19, enrolled during active disease. CDR3 sequence: CASSYKHRVEKLFF. The CDR3 DNA reads as TGTGCCAGCAGTTACAAACACAGGGTCGAAAAACTGTTTTTT.